The subject of this entry is one TCR beta chain. This CDR3 has 16 residues. V lost 1 base and J 6 bases, leaving 17 bases between the germline ends. Germline V lookup: CDR1 LGHDT, CDR2 YNNKEL (reference sequence). The sample comes from a study of blood T cell repertoires in COVID-19. Study summary: Italy, Spain and the United States were the sources of the convalescent and acute COVID-19 samples.

Study processing details: Counts of nucleated cells, estimated from reference gene primer amplification, were obtained. Only in-frame clones appear in the TCRdb table, and some are missing; sequencing was by immunoSEQ multiplex PCR. The D gene and trimming were derived from the DNA, and the V and J assignments and clone size from that table. The sample carries approximately 17,000 clones, roughly nine tenths recorded once. The TCR comes from a man aged 60-69 years with acute or convalescent COVID-19. The rearrangement uses TRBV3-1 (or the pseudogene TRBV3-2) and TRBJ2-3; TRBD2 is a possible D gene (7 bases). Specimen: peripheral blood. CDR3 protein: CASSQVGGPPEDTQYF. The DNA for the CDR3 is TGTGCCAGCAGCCAAGTCGGGGGGCCCCCTGAGGATACGCAGTATTTT.